Shown below are 21 T cell receptor beta chains from a single sample sequenced in a study of response to subunit inactivated influenza vaccine. From the RT-PCR reads, TCRdb called clonotypes with MiXCR, one entry per CDR3 protein. The sample has about 540,000 distinct CDR3 sequences; 20% to 25% are singletons. The sample was also reused in another study, on T cells expressing NK-cell markers. That paper notes: It was by 5'RACE template switching with UMIs that TCR beta cDNA was made.

Sequenced here: CD4+ T cells sorted from PBMCs, sampled 11 to 12 days after vaccination. The receptors were sampled from a middle-aged man who received an inactivated influenza vaccine.

This clonotype occurred a few times. The rearrangement uses TRBV7-8 and TRBJ2-3; TRBD1 might be the D (6 bases). V shed 0 bases and J shed 1 base, with 11 bases lying between them. The CDR3 spans 16 residues. Looked up from germline, CDR1 is SGHVS and CDR2 is FQNEAQ. The CDR3 DNA sequence: TGTGCCAGCAGCTTAGCGAGGGGGTTCGGCACAGATACGCAGTATTTT. Amino acid sequence: CASSLARGFGTDTQYF.

This clonotype has at least ten counts. V is TRBV7-2 and J is TRBJ1-2, with D possibly matching TRBD1 (5 bases). The CDR3 consists of 13 residues. Germline V gene data show CDR1 as SGHTA and CDR2 as FQGNSA. The V end was cut by 5 bases, the J end by 7 bases, with 14 bases between. CDR3 residues: CASSPGTGRGYTF. The CDR3 coding sequence is TGTGCCAGCAGCCCCGGGACCGGCCGTGGCTACACCTTC.

V usage is TRBV4-2 and J usage is TRBJ2-2, with 8 bases fitting TRBD1. Germline V lookup: CDR1 LGHNA, CDR2 YNFKEQ. V shed 5 bases, J shed 0 bases, and the junction held 20 bases outside the gene matches. CDR3 length: 21 residues. The CDR3 sequence: CASSAPPGTGVPPTNTGELFF. The CDR3 DNA is TGTGCCAGCAGCGCACCTCCCGGGACAGGTGTACCTCCGACGAACACCGGGGAGCTGTTTTTT.

The chain carries TRBV19 and TRBJ2-1; 12 bases fit TRBD2. The CDR3 runs to 17 residues. The trim removed 4 bases at V and 1 base at J, leaving 5 bases unmatched. Germline CDR1 LNHDA, CDR2 SQIVND (reference sequence). The CDR3 here is CASSKGLAGSSYNEQFF. CDR3 sequence (DNA): TGTGCCAGTAGTAAGGGACTAGCGGGTTCATCCTACAATGAGCAGTTCTTC. The full variable domain, its missing parts supplied by reference TRBV19 and TRBJ2-1, is DGGITQSPKYLFRKEGQNVTLSCEQNLNHDAMYWYRQDPGQGLRLIYYSQIVNDFQKGDIAEGYSVSREKKESFPLTVTSAQKNPTAFYLCASSKGLAGSSYNEQFFGPGTRLTVL.

This clonotype was seen more than once but under ten times. The gene calls are TRBV5-1 and TRBJ2-2; D may be TRBD1 or TRBD2 (5 bases each). Germline lookup yields CDR1 SGHRS and CDR2 YFSETQ. V lost 4 bases and J lost 5, with 15 bases in between. The CDR3 has 15 amino acids. CDR3 amino acids: CASSNRTSGTGELFF. The CDR3 nucleotides are TGCGCCAGCAGCAACCGGACATCGGGGACCGGGGAGCTGTTTTTT.

This chain uses TRBV12-3 or TRBV12-4 with TRBJ2-1; possibly TRBD2 for D (5 bases). The CDR3 totals 15 residues. The ends were cut back, 0 bases at V and 10 bases at J, with 16 bases in the middle. The CDR3 DNA reads as TGTGCCAGCAGTTTAGCGGCCCGGGAACTCAGCGAGCAGTTCTTC. Its protein product is CASSLAARELSEQFF.

This chain uses TRBV20-1 with TRBJ1-5, with a weak D call TRBD1 (5 bases). Germline CDR1 reads DFQATT; CDR2 reads SNEGSKA (reference sequence). This CDR3 comprises 14 residues. Trimming took 0 bases from V and 5 from J, leaving 11 bases between them. CDR3 region: CSARDHRGDQPQHF. The CDR3, as DNA: TGCAGTGCTAGAGATCACCGGGGGGATCAGCCCCAGCATTTT.

This clonotype was seen more than once but under ten times. V usage is TRBV30 and J usage is TRBJ2-7; D may be TRBD1 (8 bases). In germline, CDR1 is GTSNPN, CDR2 SVGIG (reference sequence). V was clipped by 6 bases and J by 2 bases, with 23 bases between them. CDR3 size: 16 residues. The CDR3 sequence: CACNPTSGTGTYEQYF. In nucleotides, the CDR3 is TGTGCCTGCAACCCTACCAGCGGGACAGGTACCTACGAGCAGTACTTC. Based on the CDR3 plus reference TRBV30 and TRBJ2-7, the full variable domain is SQTIHQWPATLVQPVGSPLSLECTVEGTSNPNLYWYRQAAGRGLQLLFYSVGIGQISSEVPQNLSASRPQDRQFILSSKKLLLSDSGFYLCACNPTSGTGTYEQYFGPGTRLTVT.

V is TRBV12-3 or TRBV12-4 and J is TRBJ2-3, with 9 bases matching TRBD1. The CDR3 sequence is 14 residues long. J gave up 4 bases and V 3 bases, and 2 bases lay outside the gene matches. The CDR3 reads CASSFTGGADTQYF. The CDR3 DNA reads TGTGCCAGCAGTTTTACAGGGGGCGCAGATACGCAGTATTTT.

The chain is built from TRBV5-4 and TRBJ2-1, with D perhaps TRBD2 (5 bases). This CDR3 region has 14 residues. The germline V gene encodes CDR1 SGHNT and CDR2 YYREEE (reference sequence). Between the trimmed V and J ends, which lost 2 bases and 7 bases, there was a span of 13 bases. This CDR3 reads CASSLEAGENEQFF. DNA for the CDR3: TGTGCCAGCAGCTTAGAGGCGGGCGAAAATGAGCAGTTCTTC.

CDR3 nucleotides: TGTGCCAGCAGCCAAGATGTCGGCGGGAGTTCAGATACGCAGTATTTT. It specifies CASSQDVGGSSDTQYF. The rearrangement uses TRBV14 and TRBJ2-3; TRBD2 matches 7 bases. After removal of 0 bases from V and 4 bases from J, the junction contained 7 bases not matched to a gene. CDR1 is SGHDN, CDR2 FVKESK, per germline. This CDR3 spans 16 amino acids. Variable domain in full (rest from reference TRBV14 and TRBJ2-3): EAGVTQFPSHSVIEKGQTVTLRCDPISGHDNLYWYRRVMGKEIKFLLHFVKESKQDESGMPNNRFLAERTGGTYSTLKVQPAELEDSGVYFCASSQDVGGSSDTQYFGPGTRLTVL.

The chain couples TRBV20-1 to TRBJ2-7, with 7 positions matching TRBD2. Germline V lookup: CDR1 DFQATT, CDR2 SNEGSKA (reference sequence). This CDR3 is 15 amino acids long. V was clipped by 3 bases and J by 3 bases; unmatched bases: 11. In DNA form, the CDR3 reads TGCAGTGCTAGGCAGACTGGCGGGAGTAGCTACGAGCAGTACTTC. Amino acids: CSARQTGGSSYEQYF.

CDR3 DNA: TGCAGCGTTGTGCCGGGAGGGCCCGAGACCCAGTACTTC. This encodes CSVVPGGPETQYF. The chain uses TRBV29-1 and TRBJ2-5, with 8 bases aligning to TRBD2. V lost 4 bases to trimming and J lost 5 bases; unmatched junction nucleotides: 6. There are 13 residues in the CDR3. Germline V lookup: CDR1 SQVTM, CDR2 ANQGSEA.

The chain couples TRBV6-1 to TRBJ1-3; a possible D gene is TRBD1 (6 bases). CDR3 length: 15 residues. Germline CDR1 is MNHNS and CDR2 is SASEGT. V dropped 6 bases and J dropped 4 bases, with 16 bases sitting between them. CDR3 amino acids: CASSPQGGHGNTIYF. The CDR3 DNA is TGTGCCAGCAGCCCTCAAGGGGGGCACGGAAACACCATATATTTT.

This clonotype was seen more than once but under ten times. J is TRBJ1-5 and V is TRBV27, with D perhaps matching TRBD1 (6 bases). Between the trimmed V and J ends, which lost 4 bases and 3 bases, there was a span of 16 bases. Germline V gene lookup returns CDR1 MNHEY and CDR2 SMNVEV (reference sequence). The CDR3 has 16 amino acids. CDR3 bases: TGTGCCAGCAGTTCCAAATGGACAGAGTTCAATCAGCCCCAGCATTTT. It specifies CASSSKWTEFNQPQHF.

This rearrangement joins TRBV13 to TRBJ2-3; D not resolved. The CDR3 runs 13 residues. CDR1 is PRHDT and CDR2 is FYEKMQ in the germline V gene (reference sequence). V shed 1 base and J shed 6 bases, with 8 bases lying between them. CDR3 sequence: CASSLVRYDTQYF. In DNA, the CDR3 is TGTGCCAGCAGCTTAGTCCGTTATGATACGCAGTATTTT. The full variable domain, rest sourced from reference TRBV13 and TRBJ2-3, is AAGVIQSPRHLIKEKRETATLKCYPIPRHDTVYWYQQGPGQDPQFLISFYEKMQSDKGSIPDRFSAQQFSDYHSELNMSSLELGDSALYFCASSLVRYDTQYFGPGTRLTVL.

This clonotype turned up a few times. This rearrangement joins TRBV7-9 to TRBJ1-2; D perhaps matches TRBD1 (6 bases). The germline V and J ends were trimmed by 0 bases and 7 bases, with 12 bases remaining between them. Germline V gene sequence: CDR1 SEHNR, CDR2 FQNEAQ (reference sequence). The CDR3 is 14 residues long. Here the CDR3 reads CASSLARQGSGYTF. The CDR3 bases are TGTGCCAGCAGCTTAGCGAGGCAGGGGAGTGGCTACACCTTC.

V usage is TRBV27 and J usage is TRBJ2-5, with 8 bases fitting TRBD2. J gave up 0 bases and V 7 bases, and 16 bases lay outside the gene matches. CDR1 is MNHEY and CDR2 is SMNVEV in the germline V gene (reference sequence). The CDR3 runs to 18 residues. CDR3 bases: TGTGCCAGCATCAGAAGCGGGAGCCAAATTAAGTACCAAGAGACCCAGTACTTC. This translates into CASIRSGSQIKYQETQYF.

CDR3 sequence reads: CASSLAGTVFNNEQFF. The CDR3 DNA sequence: TGTGCCAGCAGCCTAGCCGGGACCGTTTTTAACAATGAGCAGTTCTTC. The V gene is TRBV3-1, the J gene TRBJ2-1; D is possibly TRBD1 or TRBD2 (5 bases each). Germline values: CDR1 LGHDT, CDR2 YNNKEL (reference sequence). V was cut by 4 bases and J by 5 bases, with 18 bases left in between. The CDR3 covers 16 residues.

This clonotype came up many times. The chain carries TRBV29-1 and TRBJ2-7, with D perhaps TRBD2 (5 bases). This CDR3 is 12 amino acids long. V was clipped by 4 bases and J by 3 bases, with 10 bases between them. Germline CDR1 is SQVTM and CDR2 is ANQGSEA. The CDR3 DNA follows: TGCAGCGTTGGGACGGGAAGCTACGAGCAGTACTTC. It is translated as CSVGTGSYEQYF.

This clonotype came up once. The CDR3 DNA sequence: TGTGCCAGCACCGACAGCCCAGACGGCTATGGCTACACCTTC. It is translated as CASTDSPDGYGYTF. The chain has TRBV6-2 or TRBV6-3 and TRBJ1-2, with a tentative D call TRBD1 (5 bases). The germline CDR1 and CDR2 sequences are MNHEY and SVGEGT. V lost 7 bases and J lost 4, with 16 bases in between. CDR3 length: 14 residues.